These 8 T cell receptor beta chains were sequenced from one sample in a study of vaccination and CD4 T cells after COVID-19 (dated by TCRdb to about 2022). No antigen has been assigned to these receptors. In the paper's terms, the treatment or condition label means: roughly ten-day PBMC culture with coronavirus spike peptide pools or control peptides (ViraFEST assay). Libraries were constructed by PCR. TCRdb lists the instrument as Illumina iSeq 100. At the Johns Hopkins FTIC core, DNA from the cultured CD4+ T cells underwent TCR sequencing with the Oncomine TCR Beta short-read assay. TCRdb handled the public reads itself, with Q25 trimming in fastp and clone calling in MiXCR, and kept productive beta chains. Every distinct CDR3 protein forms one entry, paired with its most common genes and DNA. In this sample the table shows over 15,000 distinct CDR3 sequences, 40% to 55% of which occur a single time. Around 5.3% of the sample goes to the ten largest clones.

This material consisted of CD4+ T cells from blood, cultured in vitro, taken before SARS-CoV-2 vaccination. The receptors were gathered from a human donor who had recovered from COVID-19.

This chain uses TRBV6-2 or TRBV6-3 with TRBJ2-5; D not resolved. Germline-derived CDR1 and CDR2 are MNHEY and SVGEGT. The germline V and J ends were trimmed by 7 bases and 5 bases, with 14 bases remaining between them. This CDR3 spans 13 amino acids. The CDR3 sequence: CASNHGSKETQYF. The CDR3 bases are TGTGCCAGCAACCACGGTTCCAAGGAGACCCAGTACTTC.

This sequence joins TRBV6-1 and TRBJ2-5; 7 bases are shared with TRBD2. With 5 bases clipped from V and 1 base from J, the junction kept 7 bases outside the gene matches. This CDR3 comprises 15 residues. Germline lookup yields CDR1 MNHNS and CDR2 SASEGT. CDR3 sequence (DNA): TGTGCCAGCAGTCCCGAGGGGAGGGCCCAAGAGACCCAGTACTTC. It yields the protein CASSPEGRAQETQYF.

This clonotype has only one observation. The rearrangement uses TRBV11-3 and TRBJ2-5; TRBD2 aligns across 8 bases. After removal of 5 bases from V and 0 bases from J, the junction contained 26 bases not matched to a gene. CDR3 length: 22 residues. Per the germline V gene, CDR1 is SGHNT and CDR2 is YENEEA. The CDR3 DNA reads TGTGCCAGCAGCCGGCAATTTGAGAGTAGTAGCGGGGTCCCAATATACCAAGAGACCCAGTACTTC. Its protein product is CASSRQFESSSGVPIYQETQYF.

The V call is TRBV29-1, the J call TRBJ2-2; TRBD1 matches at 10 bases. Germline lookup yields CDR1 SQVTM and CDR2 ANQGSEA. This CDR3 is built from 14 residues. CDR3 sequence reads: CGVRQGADTGELFF. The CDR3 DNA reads TGCGGAGTCCGACAGGGGGCGGACACCGGGGAGCTGTTTTTT.

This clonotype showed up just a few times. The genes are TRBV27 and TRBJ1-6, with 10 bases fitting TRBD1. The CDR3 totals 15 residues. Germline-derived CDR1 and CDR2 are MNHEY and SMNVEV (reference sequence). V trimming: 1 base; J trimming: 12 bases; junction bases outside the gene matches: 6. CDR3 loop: CASSLFGTGEGPLHF. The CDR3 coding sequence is TGTGCCAGCAGTTTATTTGGGACAGGGGAAGGACCCCTCCACTTT.

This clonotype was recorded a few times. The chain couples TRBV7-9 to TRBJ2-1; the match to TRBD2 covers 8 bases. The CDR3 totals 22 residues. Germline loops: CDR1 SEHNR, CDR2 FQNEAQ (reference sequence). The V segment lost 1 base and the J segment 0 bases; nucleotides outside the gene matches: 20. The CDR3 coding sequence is TGTGCCAGCAGCTTAGGTCATAAGGGTTTCTCAGCGGGAGTAGTCTCCTACAATGAGCAGTTCTTC. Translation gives CASSLGHKGFSAGVVSYNEQFF.

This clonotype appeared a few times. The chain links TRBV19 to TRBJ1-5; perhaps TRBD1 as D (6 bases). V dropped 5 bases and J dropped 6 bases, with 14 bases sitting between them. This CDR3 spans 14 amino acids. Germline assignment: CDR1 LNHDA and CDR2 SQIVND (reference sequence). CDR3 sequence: CASSPTGMGQPQHF. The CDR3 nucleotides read TGTGCCAGTAGTCCTACAGGGATGGGTCAGCCCCAGCATTTT.

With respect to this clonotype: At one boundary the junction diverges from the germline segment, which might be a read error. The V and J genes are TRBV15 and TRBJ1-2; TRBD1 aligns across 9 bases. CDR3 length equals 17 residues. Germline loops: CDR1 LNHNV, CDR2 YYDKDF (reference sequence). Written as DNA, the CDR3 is TGTGCCACCAGCAGAGATCGGGGACAGGGAAGTAACTGTGGCTACACCTTC. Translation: CATSRDRGQGSNCGYTF.